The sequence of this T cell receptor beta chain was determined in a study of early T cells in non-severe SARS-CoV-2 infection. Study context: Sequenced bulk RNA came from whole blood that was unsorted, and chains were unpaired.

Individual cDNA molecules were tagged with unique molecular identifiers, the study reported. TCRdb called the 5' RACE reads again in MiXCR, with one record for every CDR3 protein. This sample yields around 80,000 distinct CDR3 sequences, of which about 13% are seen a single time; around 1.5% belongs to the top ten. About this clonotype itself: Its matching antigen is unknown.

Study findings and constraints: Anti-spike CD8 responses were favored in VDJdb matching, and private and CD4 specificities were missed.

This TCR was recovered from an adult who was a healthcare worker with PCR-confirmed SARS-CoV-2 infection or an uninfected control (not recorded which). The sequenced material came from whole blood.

The CDR3 loop is CASTHLSRGGNNSPLHF. For the CDR3, the DNA is TGTGCCAGCACCCACTTGAGTCGAGGGGGGAATAATTCACCCCTCCACTTT. This chain uses TRBV6-5 with TRBJ1-6; D possibly corresponds to TRBD1 (6 bases). Trimming removed 7 bases from V and 5 bases from J, with 21 bases in between. This CDR3 is built from 17 residues. CDR1 and CDR2 from the germline V gene are MNHEY and SVGAGI.